The T cell receptor (beta chain) under discussion was sequenced for a study of CD8+CD57+ T cells in acquired aplastic anemia. Patients selected for sequencing had displayed CD8+CD57+ cell expansion by flow cytometry. Findings and limits, study-wide: Roughly 28 was the count of CD8+ CDR3 sequences that patients shared with controls.

Genomic DNA served as template for TCR beta VDJ and CDR3 profiling. TCRdb reprocessed the reads via MiXCR and lists one record per CDR3 protein. The sample consists of about 190,000 distinct CDR3 sequences, approximately 50% of them appearing once. Trimming left V 3 bases short and J 9 bases short, with 12 bases between. The CDR3 contains 14 residues. Germline V CDR1 and CDR2: SNHLY, FYNNEI. To note about this clonotype: What it binds is unknown.

This chain connects TRBV2 to TRBJ1-6; possibly TRBD1 for D (5 bases). Source material: sorted CD4+, CD8+, or CD8+CD57+ T cells (not recorded which) from PBMCs. This TCR was sampled from a human donor with aplastic anemia. CDR3 sequence: CASSEEGSGSPLHF. The DNA for the CDR3 is TGTGCCAGCAGTGAGGAGGGGTCTGGTTCACCCCTCCACTTT.